This T cell receptor beta chain was recorded in a study of T-cell reconstitution after alpha-beta-depleted transplantation in children. The length of the CDR3 is 14 residues. Trimming took 7 bases from V and 1 from J, leaving 13 bases between them. Looked up from germline, CDR1 is MNHEY and CDR2 is SVGAGI. Researchers prepared the TCRbeta library using unique molecular identifiers, the study reports. MiXCR, applied by TCRdb to the PCR reads, yields one record per CDR3 protein. The sample has more than 85,000 distinct CDR3 sequences, 10% seen once. This clonotype was detected many times. The genes are TRBV6-5 and TRBJ1-1; maybe TRBD1 (6 bases). The specimen comprised PBMCs from the stem cell graft donor, sampled from the stem cell graft. The source of this sequence is a human donor who donated a stem cell graft to a child with acute lymphoblastic leukemia. In DNA form, the CDR3 reads TGTGCCAGCAATTTGGACAGCCAGAACACTGAAGCTTTCTTT. It is translated as CASNLDSQNTEAFF.